This TCR beta chain was identified in a study of blood T cell repertoires in COVID-19. V was shortened by 3 bases and J by 0 bases, with 7 bases between the two germline ends. Per germline, CDR1 SGDLS and CDR2 YYNGEE. This CDR3 is 14 amino acids long. This table comes from immunoSEQ multiplex PCR, and its TCRdb copy is limited to in-frame clones, with some not included. This table has approximately 470,000 clones, around 90% appearing once. This TCR was sampled from a woman aged 18 to 35 who had recovered from COVID-19. The sample consisted of PBMCs or T cells enriched from blood (not recorded which). The V gene is TRBV9, the J gene TRBJ1-3; D is perhaps TRBD1 (5 bases). The CDR3, as DNA: TGTGCCAGCAGCGATGACAGCTCTGGAAACACCATATATTTT. Translated, it gives CASSDDSSGNTIYF.